The sequence of this T cell receptor beta chain was determined in a study of cytomegalovirus exposure and HLA in healthy donors. V gave up 6 bases and J gave up 0 bases; unmatched junction bases: 14. The CDR3 covers 18 residues. Per germline, CDR1 SQVTM and CDR2 ANQGSEA. Study-level findings and limits: Immune exposure information comprised only CMV serostatus. A link between a missense DCLRE1C variant and TCR beta V- and J-gene trimming emerged from a later analysis. Cytomegalovirus association was assigned to approximately 160 TCR beta chains.

Healthy bone marrow donors made up the cohort. The primer mix had 60 Vbeta and 13 Jbeta primers. Some clones are missing from TCRdb's copy, which holds only in-frame ones; the method was immunoSEQ multiplex PCR. The table records over 130,000 clones, approximately 80% of them present only once. With respect to this clone: Antigen: not known.

The V gene is TRBV29-1, the J gene TRBJ2-3, with TRBD2 identical over 11 bases. The clonotype comes from a man aged 50 to 59 in good health and CMV-seronegative. The sequenced sample was PBMCs. The CDR3 nucleotides read TGCAGCGTGGAGCTAGCGGGGGGCTCTTCACGCAGCACAGATACGCAGTATTTT. Translated: CSVELAGGSSRSTDTQYF.